Detailed here is one TCR beta chain. No antigen is known for it. The sample comes from a study of cytomegalovirus exposure and HLA in healthy donors. The study's findings and limits: The authors enumerated some 170 TCR beta chains as linked to cytomegalovirus.

Whereas donors were nominally healthy upon sampling, unrecorded immune exposures were probable. Primers: 60 Vbeta forward and 13 Jbeta reverse. Repertoires were generated with immunoSEQ multiplex PCR, while TCRdb's copy carries only in-frame clones and drops some. The sample data list 200,000 to 250,000 clones. The clonotype was recovered from a woman younger than 45 in good health and CMV-seropositive. Input material: PBMCs.

CDR3 sequence reads: CASTPDRGNYGYTF. The DNA for the CDR3 is TGTGCCAGCACCCCCGACAGGGGGAACTATGGCTACACCTTC. The chain couples TRBV5-4 to TRBJ1-2, with 9 bases lining up with TRBD1. V lost 6 bases, J lost 2 bases, and 5 bases stayed unmatched. The CDR3 covers 14 residues. In germline, CDR1 is SGHNT, CDR2 YYREEE (reference sequence). Combining the CDR3 with reference TRBV5-4 and TRBJ1-2 gives the whole variable domain ETGVTQSPTHLIKTRGQQVTLRCSSQSGHNTVSWYQQALGQGPQFIFQYYREEENGRGNFPPRFSGLQFPNYSSELNVNALELDDSALYLCASTPDRGNYGYTFGSGTRLTVV.